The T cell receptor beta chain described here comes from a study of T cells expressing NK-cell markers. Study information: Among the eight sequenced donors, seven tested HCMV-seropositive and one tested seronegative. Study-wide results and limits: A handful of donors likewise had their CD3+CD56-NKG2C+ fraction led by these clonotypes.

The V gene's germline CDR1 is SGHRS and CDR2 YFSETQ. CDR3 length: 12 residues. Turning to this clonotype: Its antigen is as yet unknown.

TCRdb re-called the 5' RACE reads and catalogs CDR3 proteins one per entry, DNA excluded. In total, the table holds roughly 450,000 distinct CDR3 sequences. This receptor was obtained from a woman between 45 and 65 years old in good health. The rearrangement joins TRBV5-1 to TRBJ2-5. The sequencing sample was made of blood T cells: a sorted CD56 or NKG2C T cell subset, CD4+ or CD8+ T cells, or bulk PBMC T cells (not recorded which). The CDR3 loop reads CASSSGRETQYF.